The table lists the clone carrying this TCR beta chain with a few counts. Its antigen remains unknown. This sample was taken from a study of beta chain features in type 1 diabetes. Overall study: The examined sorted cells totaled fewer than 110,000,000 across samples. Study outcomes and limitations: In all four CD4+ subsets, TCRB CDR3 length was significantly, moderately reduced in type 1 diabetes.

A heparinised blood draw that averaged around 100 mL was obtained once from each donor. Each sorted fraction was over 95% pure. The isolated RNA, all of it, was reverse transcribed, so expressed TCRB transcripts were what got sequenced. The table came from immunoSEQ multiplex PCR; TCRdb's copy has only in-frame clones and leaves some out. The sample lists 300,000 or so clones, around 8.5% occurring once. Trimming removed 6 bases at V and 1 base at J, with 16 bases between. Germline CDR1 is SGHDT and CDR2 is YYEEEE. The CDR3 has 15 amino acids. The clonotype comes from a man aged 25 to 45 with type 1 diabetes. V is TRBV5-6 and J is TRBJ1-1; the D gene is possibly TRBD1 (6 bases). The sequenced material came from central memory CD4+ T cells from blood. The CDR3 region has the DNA TGTGCCAGCACCCGCGGTAGGGGGAGGAACACTGAAGCTTTCTTT. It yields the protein CASTRGRGRNTEAFF.